This TCR beta chain stems from a study of cytomegalovirus exposure and HLA in healthy donors. Study-level background: As released early, the data held 85 million to 95 million unique TCRs from HLA-typed donors.

The PCR made use of 60 Vbeta and 13 Jbeta primers. Per the original data handling: Later analysis identified roughly 84 million unique TCR beta chains, 9 million to 13 million shared. Assay: immunoSEQ multiplex PCR; the TCRdb copy retains only in-frame clones and omits some. V and J calls plus clone size are reproduced from that table; the DNA served to infer D and trimming. Counted here are some 150,000 clones, around 81% occurring once; the ten biggest clones make up about 2.8%. Germline V gives CDR1 SGHKS, CDR2 YYEKEE (reference sequence). The CDR3 runs 15 residues. V was pared by 3 bases and J by 4 bases, with 17 bases between. As concerns this clone: Antigen specificity is unknown.

Study-wide findings and caveats: Accounts indicate the classifier identified cytomegalovirus status with strong specificity and sensitivity.

The receptor was isolated from a male donor in good health and CMV-seronegative. The chain uses TRBV5-5 and TRBJ2-7, with D tentatively TRBD1 (6 bases). Specimen: PBMCs. The CDR3 DNA follows: TGTGCCAGCAGCTGGGTCCTTGGACAGCCTTACGAGCAGTACTTC. Amino acids: CASSWVLGQPYEQYF.